This entry concerns a single T cell receptor (beta chain). The antigen is not known. Use of 60 Vbeta and 13 Jbeta primers characterized the PCR. Some clones are missing from TCRdb's copy, which holds only in-frame ones; the method was immunoSEQ multiplex PCR. The sample holds 150,000 to 200,000 clones; about 80% are singletons and the top ten take roughly 1.5%. The data belong to a study of cytomegalovirus exposure and HLA in healthy donors. At the level of the study: From approximately 170 million T cells, an earlier analysis saw some 120 million unique TCR beta sequences. Points from the study as a whole: Among the most significant clusters, several appeared linked to common viral pathogens in a later analysis. For cytomegalovirus status, the classifier reportedly gave diagnoses with high specificity and sensitivity.

Germline V lookup: CDR1 MDHEN, CDR2 SYDVKM. Trimming left V 4 bases short and J 0 bases short, with 16 bases between. The CDR3 loop spans 16 amino acids. Specimen: PBMCs. The TCR sequence derives from a man aged 35 to 55 in good health and CMV-seronegative. The chain employs TRBV28 and TRBJ2-7, with a possible D match to TRBD1 (7 bases). The CDR3 region has the DNA TGTGCCAGCAGTTGGACACCAGGGGGGCCCTCCTACGAGCAGTACTTC. It is translated as CASSWTPGGPSYEQYF.